This T cell receptor beta chain was found in a study of cytomegalovirus exposure and HLA in healthy donors. Germline values: CDR1 SGHTA, CDR2 FQGNSA. The germline V and J ends were trimmed by 1 base and 2 bases, with 5 bases remaining between them. This CDR3 region has 13 residues. PCR involved 60 Vbeta and 13 Jbeta primers. This table comes from immunoSEQ multiplex PCR, and its TCRdb copy is limited to in-frame clones, with some not included. The data show around 220,000 clones, with roughly 80% seen just once and roughly a sixth held by the top ten. There are a few counts of this clone. Other DNA sequences of this sample code for an identical CDR3.

The chain is built from TRBV7-2 and TRBJ1-2; weak D call: TRBD1 (5 bases). The specimen was PBMCs. This TCR was recovered from a middle-aged man in good health and CMV-seronegative. For the CDR3, the DNA is TGTGCCAGCAGCTTAGGACAGAACTATGGCTACACCTTC. It translates to CASSLGQNYGYTF.